These 8 T cell receptor beta chains were all obtained from the same sample, sequenced in a study of T cells after yellow fever vaccination. TCRdb re-derived calls from the 5' RACE reads in MiXCR, one entry per CDR3 protein. The sample holds around 320,000 distinct CDR3 sequences; less than 9.5% are singletons and the top ten take about 3.7%. The sequencing here drew on CD4+ T cells sorted from PBMCs, taken 5 days after the yellow fever booster vaccination. The receptors derive from a man aged 18 to 29 who received the YFV17D yellow fever vaccine.

A few counts support this clonotype. This chain connects TRBV30 to TRBJ2-3, with 8 bases matching TRBD2. V shed 3 bases, J shed 3 bases, and the junction held 5 bases outside the gene matches. CDR1 and CDR2 from the germline V gene are GTSNPN and SVGIG (reference sequence). The CDR3 has 14 amino acids. DNA for the CDR3: TGTGCCTGGAGGAAGACTAGCGCGACAGATACGCAGTATTTT. This encodes CAWRKTSATDTQYF.

This clonotype came up many times. J is TRBJ2-7 and V is TRBV23-1; 12 nucleotides align to TRBD2. TRBV23-1 is an open reading frame, and its role is uncertain. The CDR3 covers 18 residues. The J segment lost 0 bases and the V segment lost 11 bases, leaving 17 bases of the junction unmatched. The CDR3 nucleotides read TGCGCCGGCGTCCGACTAGCGGGGGCCCTGTGGGGCTCCTACGAGCAGTACGTC. This sequence encodes CAGVRLAGALWGSYEQYV.

The J gene is TRBJ2-1, the V gene TRBV10-3; 7 bases are shared with TRBD1. V lost 7 bases, J lost 7 bases, and 7 bases stayed unmatched. The CDR3 loop spans 13 amino acids. The germline V gene encodes CDR1 ENHRY and CDR2 SYGVKD. CDR3 residues: CAITGTARNEQFF. The CDR3 nucleotides read TGTGCCATCACCGGGACAGCCAGAAATGAGCAGTTCTTC.

This clonotype has a handful of counts. The chain is built from TRBV9 and TRBJ1-1, with D hard to call. Germline lookup yields CDR1 SGDLS and CDR2 YYNGEE. The CDR3 has 14 amino acids. Trimming took off 0 bases at V and 4 bases at J, with 10 bases between the two ends. The CDR3, as DNA: TGTGCCAGCAGCGTAGTAGGGTCTGCCACTGAAGCTTTCTTT. Amino acid sequence: CASSVVGSATEAFF.

In its sample, this clonotype was seen a few times. This chain links TRBV20-1 with TRBJ2-1; D not resolved. Germline assignment: CDR1 DFQATT and CDR2 SNEGSKA (reference sequence). V dropped 3 bases and J dropped 6 bases, with 6 bases sitting between them. The CDR3 has 11 amino acids. CDR3 DNA: TGCAGTGCTAGTTGGCGCAATGAGCAGTTCTTC. This codes for CSASWRNEQFF.

The chain combines TRBV3-1 with TRBJ2-7; D possibly matches TRBD1 or TRBD2 (5 bases each). Trimming took off 1 base at V and 4 bases at J, with 11 bases between the two ends. CDR3 length: 14 residues. Germline CDR1 reads LGHDT; CDR2 reads YNNKEL (reference sequence). CDR3 sequence: CASSQGGALYEQYF. CDR3 DNA sequence: TGTGCCAGCAGCCAAGGAGGGGCTCTATACGAGCAGTACTTC.

The chain has TRBV7-3 and TRBJ2-3, with 12 nucleotides matching TRBD2. CDR1 SGHTA and CDR2 FQGTGA come from the germline V gene. The CDR3 has 16 residues. V lost 5 bases and J lost 2; bases outside the gene matches: 5. The CDR3 loop is CASSRLAGAHTDTQYF. In DNA form, the CDR3 reads TGTGCCAGCAGCAGACTAGCGGGGGCCCACACAGATACGCAGTATTTT.

This clonotype was found a few times. The chain uses TRBV6-5 and TRBJ2-1; TRBD1 matches 7 bases. Germline V CDR1 and CDR2: MNHEY, SVGAGI. V shed 5 bases and J 3 bases; nucleotides not matched to a gene: 10. The CDR3 consists of 16 residues. The CDR3 DNA is TGTGCCAGCAGTAGCCGACAGGGAAGGGTCTACAATGAGCAGTTCTTC. Its protein is CASSSRQGRVYNEQFF.